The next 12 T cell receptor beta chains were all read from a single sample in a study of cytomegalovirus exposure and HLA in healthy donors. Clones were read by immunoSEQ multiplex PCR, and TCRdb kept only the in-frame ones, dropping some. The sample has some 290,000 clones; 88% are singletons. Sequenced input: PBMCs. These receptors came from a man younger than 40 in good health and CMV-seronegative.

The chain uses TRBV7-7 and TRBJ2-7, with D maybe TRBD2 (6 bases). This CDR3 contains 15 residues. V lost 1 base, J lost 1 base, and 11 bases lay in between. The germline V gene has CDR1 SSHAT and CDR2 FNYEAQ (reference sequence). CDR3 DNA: TGTGCCAGCAGCTTAGAAAGCGGGTCGTCCTACGAGCAGTACTTC. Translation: CASSLESGSSYEQYF.

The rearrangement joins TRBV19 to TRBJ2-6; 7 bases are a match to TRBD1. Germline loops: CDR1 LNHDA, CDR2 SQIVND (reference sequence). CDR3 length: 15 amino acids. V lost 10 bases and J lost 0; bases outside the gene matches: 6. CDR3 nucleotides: TGTGCCACCGGGACAGCCCCCTCTGGGGCCAACGTCCTGACTTTC. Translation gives CATGTAPSGANVLTF.

CDR3 protein: CASRDFDSGRTGQVIYEQYF. The CDR3 DNA reads as TGTGCCAGTAGGGATTTCGATAGCGGAAGGACAGGGCAGGTAATCTACGAGCAGTACTTC. The chain links TRBV19 to TRBJ2-7, with TRBD1 matching 8 bases. Losses at the gene ends were 6 bases for V and 3 bases for J; bases not matched to a gene: 25. Germline CDR1 is LNHDA and CDR2 is SQIVND (reference sequence). The CDR3 length is 20 residues.

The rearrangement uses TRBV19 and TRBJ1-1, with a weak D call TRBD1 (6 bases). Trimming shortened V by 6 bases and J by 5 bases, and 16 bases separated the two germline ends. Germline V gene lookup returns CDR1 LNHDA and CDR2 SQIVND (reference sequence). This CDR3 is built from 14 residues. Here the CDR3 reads CASRVDRTKTEAFF. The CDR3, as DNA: TGTGCCAGTAGGGTCGACAGGACAAAGACTGAAGCTTTCTTT.

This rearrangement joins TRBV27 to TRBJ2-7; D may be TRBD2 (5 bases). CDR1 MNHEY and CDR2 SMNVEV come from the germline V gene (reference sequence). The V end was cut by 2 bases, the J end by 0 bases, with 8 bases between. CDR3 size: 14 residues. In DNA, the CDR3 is TGTGCCAGCAGTTTAACCGGGAACTCCTACGAGCAGTACTTC. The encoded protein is CASSLTGNSYEQYF.

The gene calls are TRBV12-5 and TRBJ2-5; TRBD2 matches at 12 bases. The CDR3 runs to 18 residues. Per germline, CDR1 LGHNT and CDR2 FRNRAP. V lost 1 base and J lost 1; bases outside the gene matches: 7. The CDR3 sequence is CASGLETTSGGFQETQYF. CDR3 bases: TGTGCTAGTGGTTTGGAAACAACTAGCGGGGGGTTCCAAGAGACCCAGTACTTC.

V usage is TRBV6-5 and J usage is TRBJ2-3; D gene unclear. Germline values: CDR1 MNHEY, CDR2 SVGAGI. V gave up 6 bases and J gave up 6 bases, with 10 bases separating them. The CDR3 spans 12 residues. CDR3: CASSPNFDTQYF. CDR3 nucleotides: TGTGCCAGCAGCCCAAACTTTGATACGCAGTATTTT.

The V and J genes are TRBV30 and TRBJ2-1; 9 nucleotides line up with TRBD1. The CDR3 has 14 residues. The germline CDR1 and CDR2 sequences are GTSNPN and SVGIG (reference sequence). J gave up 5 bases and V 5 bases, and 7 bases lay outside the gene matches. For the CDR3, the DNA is TGTGCCTGGGGAACCGGGACAGGGAACAATGAGCAGTTCTTC. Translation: CAWGTGTGNNEQFF.

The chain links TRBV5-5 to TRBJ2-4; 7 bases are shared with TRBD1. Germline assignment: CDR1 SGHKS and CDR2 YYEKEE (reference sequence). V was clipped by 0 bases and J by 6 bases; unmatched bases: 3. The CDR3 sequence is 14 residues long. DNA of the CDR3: TGTGCCAGCAGCTTGGAGGGACAGCGAAACATTCAGTACTTC. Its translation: CASSLEGQRNIQYF.

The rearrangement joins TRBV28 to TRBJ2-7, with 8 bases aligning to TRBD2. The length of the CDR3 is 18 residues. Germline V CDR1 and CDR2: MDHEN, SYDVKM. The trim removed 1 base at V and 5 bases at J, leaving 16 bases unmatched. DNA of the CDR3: TGTGCCAGCAGTTTATTAGCGGGGTCAACCCACCTTCCCAACGAGCAGTACTTC. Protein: CASSLLAGSTHLPNEQYF.

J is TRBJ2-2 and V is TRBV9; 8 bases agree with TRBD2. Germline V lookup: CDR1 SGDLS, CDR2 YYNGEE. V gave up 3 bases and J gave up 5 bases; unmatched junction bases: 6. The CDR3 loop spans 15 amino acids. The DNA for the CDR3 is TGTGCCAGCAGCGCGGCCGGGACTAGTACCGGGGAGCTGTTTTTT. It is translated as CASSAAGTSTGELFF.

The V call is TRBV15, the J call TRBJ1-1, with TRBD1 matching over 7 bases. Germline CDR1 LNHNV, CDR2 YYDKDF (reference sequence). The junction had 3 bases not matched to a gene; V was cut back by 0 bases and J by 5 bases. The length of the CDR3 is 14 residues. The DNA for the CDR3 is TGTGCCACCAGCAGAGAAAGGGGGCGGACTGAAGCTTTCTTT. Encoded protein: CATSRERGRTEAFF.